The rows below give T cell receptor beta chains drawn from one sample of a study of blood T cell repertoires in COVID-19. Sequenced by immunoSEQ multiplex PCR; TCRdb stores in-frame clones only, minus some. The sample carries approximately 170,000 clones, over 75% recorded once. Sequenced material: peripheral blood. All receptors derive from an older man who had recovered from COVID-19. Each CDR3 is given with its conserved first and last residue. Rows may omit the clone size; those that give it use once, few, many or a size class.

V	J	size	CDR3
TRBV28	TRBJ2-3	few	CASSSGLADHYF
TRBV25-1	TRBJ2-2	NA	CASSALAGGAGELFF
TRBV7-8	TRBJ2-3	NA	CASRRQGRLTDTQYF
TRBV7-9	TRBJ1-6	NA	CAVRDTNSPLHF
TRBV28	TRBJ2-3	once	CASSSGSSTDTQYF
TRBV15	TRBJ2-3	NA	CATSTAAGGPSDTQYF
TRBV6-5	TRBJ2-7	NA	CASSREGQGIIEQYF
TRBV5-1	TRBJ2-1	NA	CASSRTSGKGNEQFF
TRBV5-1	TRBJ1-5	medium-sized	CASSLAGQGFIYRNQPQHF
TRBV4-2	TRBJ2-3	NA	CASSPGTSESTDTQYF
TRBV18	TRBJ2-3	NA	CASSLASGRTPSTDTQYF
TRBV6-5	TRBJ1-3	once	CASSYSNQGLSNTIYF
TRBV29-1	TRBJ2-3	NA	CSVILGGGPDTQYF
TRBV29-1	TRBJ1-2	few	CSVVGVRGYTF
TRBV5-8	TRBJ1-5	NA	CASSLASPQHF
TRBV14	TRBJ2-7	many	CASSQVPVQQYF
TRBV5-1	TRBJ2-3	NA	CASSLSGDRVSDTQYF
TRBV28	TRBJ2-2	NA	CASSGQNTGELFF
TRBV7-2	TRBJ1-1	once	CASSFDRREAFF
TRBV6-5	TRBJ1-4	NA	CASTGQFNEKLFF
TRBV5-1	TRBJ2-1	NA	CASSRGTGISDEQFF
TRBV29-1	TRBJ2-1	once	CSVGLAGPNEQFF
TRBV11-1	TRBJ2-3	NA	CASSLNSGRGVTQYF
TRBV5-4	TRBJ1-6	NA	CASNRDRGYSPLHF
TRBV5-1	TRBJ1-1	few	CASSYLPGQNTEAFF
TRBV4-1	TRBJ1-1	medium-sized	CASSPSRRVNTEAFF
TRBV5-1	TRBJ2-3	NA	CASSLGGQYTDTQYF
TRBV6-6	TRBJ1-1	NA	CASSYQRNTEAFF
TRBV9	TRBJ1-2	once	CASSVDARGGYTF
TRBV7-9	TRBJ2-5	once	CASSRGQGETQYF
TRBV2	TRBJ1-5	NA	CASSELQGANQPQHF
TRBV19	TRBJ1-3	NA	CASSTRGSSPGNTIYF
TRBV5-4	TRBJ1-3	NA	CASSPGGLVSGNTIYF
TRBV6-1	TRBJ1-6	NA	CASSENRPPNSPLHF
TRBV19	TRBJ2-1	NA	CASRTDSYNEQFF
TRBV6-2/TRBV6-3	TRBJ1-4	once	CASSRTGNREKLFF
TRBV7-3	TRBJ2-7	NA	CASSTQTGREQYF
TRBV12-3/TRBV12-4	TRBJ2-7	NA	CASRTSGAYEQYF
TRBV29-1	TRBJ1-1	NA	CSARPQGQGGEAFF
TRBV2	TRBJ1-1	NA	CASSVVSDTEAFF
TRBV3-1/TRBV3-2	TRBJ2-1	NA	CASSPGTGNNEQFF
TRBV9	TRBJ2-2	NA	CASSLSPRGELFF
TRBV11-2	TRBJ1-1	NA	CASSRRGNTEAFF
TRBV11-3	TRBJ2-3	NA	CASSSRTSGRVTDTQYF
TRBV7-2	TRBJ2-7	once	CASSLDGRGREQYF
TRBV10-3	TRBJ2-7	NA	CATSGGDAGGNEQYF
TRBV12-3/TRBV12-4	TRBJ2-5	NA	CASSSGLQETQYF
TRBV5-4	TRBJ2-1	NA	CASSLLAGLYNEQFF
TRBV2	TRBJ2-7	NA	CASSEARETANYF
TRBV6-1	TRBJ2-7	NA	CASSGTNARVVGEQYF
TRBV28	TRBJ2-2	NA	CASSPSWGEGPTGELFF
TRBV6-5	TRBJ2-1	NA	CASRKWGLGGNEQFF
TRBV5-1	TRBJ2-5	NA	CASSPGGAGQETQYF
TRBV5-6	TRBJ2-3	NA	CASSLYSTDTQYF
TRBV3-1/TRBV3-2	TRBJ2-5	NA	CASSQGPRGGQETQYF